Following are 31 T cell receptor beta chains from one sample sequenced in a study of blood T cell repertoires in COVID-19. The assay was immunoSEQ multiplex PCR, and TCRdb's table has in-frame clones only and misses some. The sample holds roughly 190,000 clones, 75% to 90% seen once. The sequencing input was PBMCs or T cells enriched from blood (not recorded which). The receptors originated from a woman aged 30 to 39 who had recovered from COVID-19.

The chain couples TRBV30 to TRBJ1-2; D may be TRBD1 (6 bases). The CDR3 loop spans 13 amino acids. CDR1 GTSNPN and CDR2 SVGIG come from the germline V gene (reference sequence). Trimming removed 2 bases from V and 3 bases from J, with 10 bases in between. CDR3 nucleotide sequence: TGTGCCTGGAGTTCAGACAGGTACTATGGCTACACCTTC. This encodes CAWSSDRYYGYTF.

The rearrangement uses TRBV9 and TRBJ2-3; D perhaps matches TRBD2 (7 bases). Germline V gene data show CDR1 as SGDLS and CDR2 as YYNGEE. V lost 0 bases to trimming and J lost 2 bases, with 19 bases between them. CDR3 length: 18 amino acids. CDR3: CASSVVGALGGATDTQYF. CDR3 in DNA: TGTGCCAGCAGCGTAGTTGGGGCCCTAGGGGGGGCCACAGATACGCAGTATTTT.

The chain uses TRBV18 and TRBJ1-3; no clear D. Trimming took off 3 bases at V and 4 bases at J, with 7 bases between the two ends. There are 13 residues in the CDR3. Germline values: CDR1 KGHSH, CDR2 LQKENI. The CDR3 DNA reads as TGTGCCAGCTCACCTGACAAGGGAAACACCATATATTTT. This codes for CASSPDKGNTIYF.

This clone showed up just a few times. The V call is TRBV5-5, the J call TRBJ1-2, with D possibly TRBD1 on 6 matching bases. The CDR3 sequence is 15 residues long. From germline, CDR1 is SGHKS and CDR2 YYEKEE (reference sequence). Deletions cut 4 bases from V and 2 bases from J, with 15 bases between. The CDR3 DNA reads as TGTGCCAGCAGCCGACCGACAGGAAACAACTATGGCTACACCTTC. It translates to CASSRPTGNNYGYTF. Complete variable domain (other parts from reference TRBV5-5 and TRBJ1-2): DAGVTQSPTHLIKTRGQQVTLRCSPISGHKSVSWYQQVLGQGPQFIFQYYEKEERGRGNFPDRFSARQFPNYSSELNVNALLLGDSALYLCASSRPTGNNYGYTFGSGTRLTVV.

The count of this clone is one. V usage is TRBV5-6 and J usage is TRBJ1-1; 10 nucleotides align to TRBD1. Germline lookup yields CDR1 SGHDT and CDR2 YYEEEE. The ends lost 5 bases at V and 5 bases at J; junction bases unmatched: 12. This CDR3 contains 16 residues. The DNA for the CDR3 is TGTGCCAGCAGGTATAAAAATGGGACAGGGGAGACTGAAGCTTTCTTT. Protein: CASRYKNGTGETEAFF.

The rearrangement links TRBV6-2 or TRBV6-3 to TRBJ2-7; TRBD1 is a possible D gene (5 bases). Trimming took off 6 bases at V and 5 bases at J, with 14 bases between the two ends. Germline CDR1 reads MNHEY; CDR2 reads SVGEGT. The CDR3 sequence is 13 residues long. The CDR3 reads CASSDSPSDEQYF. The DNA for the CDR3 is TGTGCCAGCAGCGACAGCCCGAGTGACGAGCAGTACTTC.

This clone appeared once. The J gene is TRBJ2-1, the V gene TRBV3-1 (or the pseudogene TRBV3-2); D is possibly TRBD2 (6 bases). Per the germline V gene, CDR1 is LGHDT and CDR2 is YNNKEL (reference sequence). V lost 5 bases and J lost 0, with 17 bases in between. CDR3 size: 17 residues. CDR3 region: CASSSPGRGSSYNEQFF. CDR3 sequence (DNA): TGTGCCAGCAGCTCCCCCGGGAGAGGCAGCTCCTACAATGAGCAGTTCTTC.

This chain links TRBV15 with TRBJ1-1; tentative D call: TRBD1 (5 bases). The CDR3 spans 17 residues. In germline, CDR1 is LNHNV, CDR2 YYDKDF (reference sequence). V lost 0 bases, J lost 0 bases, and 14 bases lay in between. The CDR3 sequence is CATSRDPTGAVNTEAFF. CDR3 in DNA: TGTGCCACCAGCAGAGATCCCACAGGCGCGGTGAACACTGAAGCTTTCTTT.

V is TRBV28 and J is TRBJ1-2; 12 bases are a match to TRBD1. CDR1 and CDR2 (germline): MDHEN, SYDVKM. The CDR3 loop spans 15 amino acids. V was clipped by 4 bases and J by 7 bases; unmatched bases: 7. Here the CDR3 DNA reads TGTGCCAGCAGTTCCGGGACAGGGGGCGCATCTGGCTACACCTTC. It codes for CASSSGTGGASGYTF.

In this sample, this clone turned up once. The rearrangement uses TRBV6-5 and TRBJ1-4, with TRBD1 matching 8 bases. Trimming removed 6 bases from V and 5 bases from J; junction bases left unmatched: 5. This CDR3 has 14 residues. The germline V gene encodes CDR1 MNHEY and CDR2 SVGAGI. The CDR3 DNA sequence: TGTGCCAGCAGGGACAGGGAGGGGAATGAAAAACTGTTTTTT. This translates into CASRDREGNEKLFF.

V usage is TRBV19 and J usage is TRBJ1-5; unclear D gene. Germline CDR1 reads LNHDA; CDR2 reads SQIVND (reference sequence). Trimming cost V 9 bases and J 4 bases, with 10 bases left between them. This CDR3 has 12 residues. CDR3: CASRVYNQPQHF. The CDR3 nucleotides are TGTGCCAGCCGGGTCTATAATCAGCCCCAGCATTTT.

J is TRBJ2-1 and V is TRBV11-2; 7 bases map to TRBD2. V was pared by 1 base and J by 0 bases, with 3 bases of the junction left unmatched. Germline CDR1 is SGHAT and CDR2 is FQNNGV. CDR3 length equals 16 residues. CDR3 sequence reads: CASSLAGGSSYNEQFF. The CDR3 DNA follows: TGTGCCAGCAGCTTAGCTGGCGGGAGCTCCTACAATGAGCAGTTCTTC. The variable domain in full, with the rest retrieved from reference TRBV11-2 and TRBJ2-1, is EAGVAQSPRYKIIEKRQSVAFWCNPISGHATLYWYQQILGQGPKLLIQFQNNGVVDDSQLPKDRFSAERLKGVDSTLKIQPAKLEDSAVYLCASSLAGGSSYNEQFFGPGTRLTVL.

The chain employs TRBV19 and TRBJ2-2; D is undetermined. The CDR3 spans 15 residues. Germline values: CDR1 LNHDA, CDR2 SQIVND (reference sequence). Trimming pared 7 bases from V and 4 bases from J, leaving 16 bases between. The CDR3 sequence is CASNLGLPATGELFF. CDR3 sequence (DNA): TGTGCCAGTAACCTCGGGTTACCGGCCACCGGGGAGCTGTTTTTT. Supplemented by reference TRBV19 and TRBJ2-2, the full variable domain reads DGGITQSPKYLFRKEGQNVTLSCEQNLNHDAMYWYRQDPGQGLRLIYYSQIVNDFQKGDIAEGYSVSREKKESFPLTVTSAQKNPTAFYLCASNLGLPATGELFFGEGSRLTVL.

The chain links TRBV24-1 to TRBJ1-1; the match to TRBD1 covers 11 bases. Unmatched junction bases numbered 8, after V lost 9 bases and J lost 3 bases. Germline V gene data show CDR1 as KGHDR and CDR2 as SFDVKD. There are 15 residues in the CDR3. The chain's CDR3 is CATFGQGAGDTEAFF. CDR3 in DNA: TGTGCCACCTTCGGACAGGGGGCCGGGGACACTGAAGCTTTCTTT.

V and J are TRBV12-3 or TRBV12-4 and TRBJ1-6; 9 bases agree with TRBD1. V lost 7 bases and J lost 9; bases outside the gene matches: 4. The CDR3 extends over 13 amino acids. The CDR3 nucleotides are TGTGCCAGCACCTCGGACAGGGGTTCACCCCTCCACTTT. Protein sequence: CASTSDRGSPLHF.

J is TRBJ1-1 and V is TRBV11-3, with D unresolved. Per germline, CDR1 SGHNT and CDR2 YENEEA. V dropped 7 bases and J dropped 0 bases, with 12 bases sitting between them. The CDR3 spans 14 residues. DNA of the CDR3: TGTGCCAGCAACTCGGAGACTATGAACACTGAAGCTTTCTTT. Translation gives CASNSETMNTEAFF.

This clone showed up just once. The chain combines TRBV7-2 with TRBJ2-5, with 8 bases lining up with TRBD1. V trimming: 5 bases; J trimming: 5 bases; junction bases outside the gene matches: 10. CDR1 and CDR2 (germline): SGHTA, FQGNSA. The CDR3 loop spans 15 amino acids. The CDR3 nucleotides are TGTGCCAGCAGCCCAAGGGGCTACAGGGGGGAGACCCAGTACTTC. Its translation is CASSPRGYRGETQYF.

The genes are TRBV18 and TRBJ1-5; 7 bases fit TRBD1. The V gene end was trimmed by 2 bases and the J gene end by 4 bases; junction bases not matched to a gene: 5. The CDR3 runs to 15 residues. Germline values: CDR1 KGHSH, CDR2 LQKENI. CDR3 in DNA: TGTGCCAGCTCACCATGGACGGGACAGAATCAGCCCCAGCATTTT. The encoded protein is CASSPWTGQNQPQHF.

The chain employs TRBV7-3 and TRBJ2-1; 11 bases match TRBD2. This CDR3 contains 16 residues. V lost 5 bases and J lost 9; bases outside the gene matches: 12. Germline lookup yields CDR1 SGHTA and CDR2 FQGTGA. The CDR3 protein is CASSHAGTSGTSEQFF. In DNA form, the CDR3 reads TGTGCCAGCAGCCACGCCGGGACTAGCGGCACCAGTGAGCAGTTCTTC.

The chain combines TRBV7-6 with TRBJ1-2, with 11 bases lining up with TRBD1. CDR1 and CDR2 from the germline V gene are SGHVS and FNYEAQ. Trimming cost V 1 base and J 5 bases; bases outside gene matches: 15. CDR3 length: 19 amino acids. The chain's CDR3 is CASSLGKQDRGPRGYGYTF. CDR3 DNA sequence: TGTGCCAGCAGCTTAGGGAAACAGGACAGGGGGCCTCGTGGATATGGCTACACCTTC.

The chain combines TRBV5-1 with TRBJ1-4; D is ambiguous. In germline, CDR1 is SGHRS, CDR2 YFSETQ. The CDR3 consists of 14 residues. With 3 bases removed from V and 2 bases from J, the gap between germline ends came to 8 bases. CDR3 coding DNA: TGCGCCAGCAGCTGGGCGTCCACTAATGAAAAACTGTTTTTT. Protein product: CASSWASTNEKLFF. The whole variable domain, filled in from reference TRBV5-1 and TRBJ1-4, reads KAGVTQTPRYLIKTRGQQVTLSCSPISGHRSVSWYQQTPGQGLQFLFEYFSETQRNKGNFPGRFSGRQFSNSRSEMNVSTLELGDSALYLCASSWASTNEKLFFGSGTQLSVL.

The sample holds a few counts of this clone. V usage is TRBV30 and J usage is TRBJ1-3, with D hard to call. CDR3 size: 14 residues. Trimming pared 0 bases from V and 2 bases from J, leaving 8 bases between. Germline lookup yields CDR1 GTSNPN and CDR2 SVGIG (reference sequence). CDR3 nucleotide sequence: TGTGCCTGGAGTGTAGCTCGTACTGGAAACACCATATATTTT. It is translated as CAWSVARTGNTIYF.

This clone appeared a single time. The J gene is TRBJ2-7, the V gene TRBV5-1; the D gene is possibly TRBD2 (5 bases). Trimming pared 5 bases from V and 0 bases from J, leaving 9 bases between. Germline values: CDR1 SGHRS, CDR2 YFSETQ. The CDR3 is made up of 13 amino acids. CDR3 nucleotides: TGCGCCAGCAGAATGGGAGACTCCTACGAGCAGTACTTC. This encodes CASRMGDSYEQYF. The full variable domain, rest sourced from reference TRBV5-1 and TRBJ2-7, is KAGVTQTPRYLIKTRGQQVTLSCSPISGHRSVSWYQQTPGQGLQFLFEYFSETQRNKGNFPGRFSGRQFSNSRSEMNVSTLELGDSALYLCASRMGDSYEQYFGPGTRLTVT.

The DNA for the CDR3 is TGTGCCAGCAGCTTTGCTGGGACAGCCAAAAATGAAAAACTGTTTTTT. Protein product: CASSFAGTAKNEKLFF. The V and J genes are TRBV7-2 and TRBJ1-4; 7 nucleotides align to TRBD1. This CDR3 is 16 amino acids long. CDR1 and CDR2 from the germline V gene are SGHTA and FQGNSA. Trimming at V came to 3 bases and at J to 5 bases, leaving 9 bases not matched to a gene.

The chain uses TRBV18 and TRBJ2-3; D is possibly TRBD1 (5 bases). V was pared by 2 bases and J by 0 bases, with 9 bases between. Germline values: CDR1 KGHSH, CDR2 LQKENI. The CDR3 sequence is 15 residues long. The CDR3 sequence: CASSPDRSSTDTQYF. The CDR3, as DNA: TGTGCCAGCTCACCAGACAGATCTAGCACAGATACGCAGTATTTT.

The rearrangement joins TRBV7-2 to TRBJ1-1; a weak D match, TRBD1 (5 bases). Germline V gene lookup returns CDR1 SGHTA and CDR2 FQGNSA. This CDR3 comprises 17 residues. Trimming pared 1 base from V and 0 bases from J, leaving 15 bases between. DNA for the CDR3: TGTGCCAGCAGCTTAGAATCCTGGGGCGGATTGAACACTGAAGCTTTCTTT. Translating gives CASSLESWGGLNTEAFF.

The V gene is TRBV7-9, the J gene TRBJ2-2, with TRBD2 matching 8 bases. With 5 bases clipped from V and 4 bases from J, the junction kept 15 bases outside the gene matches. The CDR3 spans 18 residues. Germline V gene data show CDR1 as SEHNR and CDR2 as FQNEAQ (reference sequence). CDR3 residues: CASSPQGQREGRTGELFF. The CDR3 DNA reads TGTGCCAGCAGCCCCCAGGGGCAACGGGAGGGCCGCACCGGGGAGCTGTTTTTT. The full variable domain, its missing parts supplied by reference TRBV7-9 and TRBJ2-2, is DTGVSQNPRHKITKRGQNVTFRCDPISEHNRLYWYRQTLGQGPEFLTYFQNEAQLEKSRLLSDRFSAERPKGSFSTLEIQRTEQGDSAMYLCASSPQGQREGRTGELFFGEGSRLTVL.

This clone was picked up a small number of times. J is TRBJ2-2 and V is TRBV7-3; TRBD2 matches 7 bases. The germline V gene encodes CDR1 SGHTA and CDR2 FQGTGA. V lost 2 bases, J lost 0 bases, and 0 bases stayed unmatched. The CDR3 consists of 15 residues. The CDR3 loop is CASSLLAANTGELFF. CDR3 sequence (DNA): TGTGCCAGCAGCTTACTAGCGGCGAACACCGGGGAGCTGTTTTTT.

V is TRBV7-2 and J is TRBJ2-2; D call uncertain. This CDR3 region has 15 residues. V lost 6 bases and J 4 bases, leaving 15 bases between the germline ends. Germline V gene lookup returns CDR1 SGHTA and CDR2 FQGNSA. This CDR3 reads CASRRLDQFTGELFF. The CDR3 bases are TGTGCCAGCAGACGTCTAGACCAGTTCACCGGGGAGCTGTTTTTT.

The chain uses TRBV29-1 and TRBJ2-1, with D maybe TRBD1 (6 bases). Trimming shortened V by 6 bases and J by 5 bases, and 11 bases separated the two germline ends. Germline V gives CDR1 SQVTM, CDR2 ANQGSEA. The CDR3 runs to 12 residues. As DNA, the CDR3 is TGCAGCGTGGGGACATATAACAATGAGCAGTTCTTC. Translated: CSVGTYNNEQFF.

The chain recombines TRBV29-1 with TRBJ1-1, with TRBD1 as a possible D gene (6 bases). V lost 4 bases and J lost 0, with 9 bases in between. CDR3 length: 13 residues. Germline V gene sequence: CDR1 SQVTM, CDR2 ANQGSEA. The CDR3, as DNA: TGCAGCGTTGCTGGACAGATGAACACTGAAGCTTTCTTT. Residues: CSVAGQMNTEAFF.